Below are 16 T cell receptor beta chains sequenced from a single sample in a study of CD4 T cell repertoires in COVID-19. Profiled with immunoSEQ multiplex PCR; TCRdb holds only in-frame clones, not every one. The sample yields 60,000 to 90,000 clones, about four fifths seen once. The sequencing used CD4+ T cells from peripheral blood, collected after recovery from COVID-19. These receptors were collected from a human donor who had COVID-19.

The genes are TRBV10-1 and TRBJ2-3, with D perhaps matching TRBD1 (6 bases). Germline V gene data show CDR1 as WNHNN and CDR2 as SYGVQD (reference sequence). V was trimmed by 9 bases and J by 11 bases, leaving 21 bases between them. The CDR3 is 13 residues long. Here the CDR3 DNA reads TGCGCCAGGAAAGGACAGTCTCCATACTGGCAGTATTTT. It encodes CARKGQSPYWQYF.

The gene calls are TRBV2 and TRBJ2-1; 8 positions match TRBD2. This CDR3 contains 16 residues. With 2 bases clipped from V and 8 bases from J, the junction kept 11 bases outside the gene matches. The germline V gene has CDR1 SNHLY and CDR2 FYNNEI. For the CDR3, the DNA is TGTGCCAGCAGTGAAAGTCGGTCGGCGGGGGGAGATGAGCAGTTCTTC. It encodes CASSESRSAGGDEQFF.

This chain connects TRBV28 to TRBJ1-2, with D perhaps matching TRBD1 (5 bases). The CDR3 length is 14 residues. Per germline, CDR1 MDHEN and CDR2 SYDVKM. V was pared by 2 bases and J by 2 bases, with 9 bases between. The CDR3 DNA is TGTGCCAGCAGTTTACTAGGGGAGAACTATGGCTACACCTTC. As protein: CASSLLGENYGYTF.

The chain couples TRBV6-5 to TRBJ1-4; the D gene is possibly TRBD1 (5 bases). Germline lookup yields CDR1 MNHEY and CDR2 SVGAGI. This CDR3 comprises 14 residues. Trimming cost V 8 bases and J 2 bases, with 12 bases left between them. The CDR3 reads CASGSGLTNEKLFF. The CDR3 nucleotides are TGTGCCAGCGGGTCGGGACTGACTAATGAAAAACTGTTTTTT.

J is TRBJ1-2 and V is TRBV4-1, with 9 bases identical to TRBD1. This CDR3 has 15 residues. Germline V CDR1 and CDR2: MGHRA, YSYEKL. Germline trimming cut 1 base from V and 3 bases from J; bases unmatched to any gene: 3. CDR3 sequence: CASSQGDREDYGYTF. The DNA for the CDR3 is TGCGCCAGCAGCCAAGGGGACAGGGAAGACTATGGCTACACCTTC.

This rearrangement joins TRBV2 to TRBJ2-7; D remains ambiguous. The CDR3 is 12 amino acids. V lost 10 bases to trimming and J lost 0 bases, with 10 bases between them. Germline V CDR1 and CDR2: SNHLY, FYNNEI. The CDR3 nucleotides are TGTGCCAAAGAAGGGATCTCCTACGAGCAGTACTTC. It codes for CAKEGISYEQYF.

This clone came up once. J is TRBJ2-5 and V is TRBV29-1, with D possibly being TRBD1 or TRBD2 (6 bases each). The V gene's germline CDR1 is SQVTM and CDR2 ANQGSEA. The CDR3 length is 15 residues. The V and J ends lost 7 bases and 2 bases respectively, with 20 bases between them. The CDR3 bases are TGCAGCGCAAACGGGGGCGCCGGGGGTCAAGAGACCCAGTACTTC. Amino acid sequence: CSANGGAGGQETQYF.

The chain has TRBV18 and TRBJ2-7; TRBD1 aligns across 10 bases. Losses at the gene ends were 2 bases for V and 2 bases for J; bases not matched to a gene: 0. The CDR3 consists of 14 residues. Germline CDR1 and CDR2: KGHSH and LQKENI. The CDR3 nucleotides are TGTGCCAGCTCACCAGGACAGGGGGCCTACGAGCAGTACTTC. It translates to CASSPGQGAYEQYF. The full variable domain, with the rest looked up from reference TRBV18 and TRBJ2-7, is NAGVMQNPRHLVRRRGQEARLRCSPMKGHSHVYWYRQLPEEGLKFMVYLQKENIIDESGMPKERFSAEFPKEGPSILRIQQVVRGDSAAYFCASSPGQGAYEQYFGPGTRLTVT.

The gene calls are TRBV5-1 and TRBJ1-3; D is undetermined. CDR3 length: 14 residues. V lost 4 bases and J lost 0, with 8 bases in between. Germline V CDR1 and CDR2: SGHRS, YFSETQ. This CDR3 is CASSGGNSGNTIYF. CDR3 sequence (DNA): TGCGCCAGCAGCGGCGGTAACTCTGGAAACACCATATATTTT.

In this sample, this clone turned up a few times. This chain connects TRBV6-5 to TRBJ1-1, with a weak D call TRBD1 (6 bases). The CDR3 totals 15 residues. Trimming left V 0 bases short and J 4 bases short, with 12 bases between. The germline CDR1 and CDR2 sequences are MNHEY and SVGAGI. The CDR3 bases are TGTGCCAGCAGTTACTCGAGGGGGGCAGGCACTGAAGCTTTCTTT. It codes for CASSYSRGAGTEAFF.

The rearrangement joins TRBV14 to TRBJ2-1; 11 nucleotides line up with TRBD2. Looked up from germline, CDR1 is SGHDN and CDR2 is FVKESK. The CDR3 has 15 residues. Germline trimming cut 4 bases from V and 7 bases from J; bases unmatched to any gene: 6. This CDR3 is CASSLPSGGRNEQFF. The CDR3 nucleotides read TGTGCCAGCAGCCTACCTAGCGGGGGGCGGAATGAGCAGTTCTTC.

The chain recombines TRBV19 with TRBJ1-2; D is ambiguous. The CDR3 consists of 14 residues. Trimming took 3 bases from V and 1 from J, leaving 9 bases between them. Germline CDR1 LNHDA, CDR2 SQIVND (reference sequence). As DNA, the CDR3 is TGTGCCAGTAGTATCCAAAGGGATAACTATGGCTACACCTTC. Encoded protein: CASSIQRDNYGYTF.

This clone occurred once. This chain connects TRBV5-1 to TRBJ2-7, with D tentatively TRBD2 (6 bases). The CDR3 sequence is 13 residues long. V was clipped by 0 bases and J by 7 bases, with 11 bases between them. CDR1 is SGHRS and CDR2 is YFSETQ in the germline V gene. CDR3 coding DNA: TGCGCCAGCAGCTTGGCCGCGGAGGGTGAGCAGTACTTC. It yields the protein CASSLAAEGEQYF.

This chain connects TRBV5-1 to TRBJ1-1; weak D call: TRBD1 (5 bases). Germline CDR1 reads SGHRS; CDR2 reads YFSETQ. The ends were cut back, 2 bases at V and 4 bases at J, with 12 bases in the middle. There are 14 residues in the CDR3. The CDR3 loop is CASSFTQGSTEAFF. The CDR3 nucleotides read TGCGCCAGCAGCTTTACCCAGGGATCCACTGAAGCTTTCTTT.

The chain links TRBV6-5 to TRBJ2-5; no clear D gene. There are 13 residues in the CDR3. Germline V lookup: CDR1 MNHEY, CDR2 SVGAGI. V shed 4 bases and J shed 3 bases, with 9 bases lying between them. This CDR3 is CASSSVFEETQYF. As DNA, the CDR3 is TGTGCCAGCAGTTCGGTTTTTGAAGAGACCCAGTACTTC.

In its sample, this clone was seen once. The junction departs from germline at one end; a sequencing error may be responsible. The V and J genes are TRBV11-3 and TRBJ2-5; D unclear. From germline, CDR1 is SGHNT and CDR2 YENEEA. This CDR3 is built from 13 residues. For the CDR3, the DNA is TGTGCCAGCAGCTTAAACAGTCAAGAGAGCCAGTACTTC. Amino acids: CASSLNSQESQYF.